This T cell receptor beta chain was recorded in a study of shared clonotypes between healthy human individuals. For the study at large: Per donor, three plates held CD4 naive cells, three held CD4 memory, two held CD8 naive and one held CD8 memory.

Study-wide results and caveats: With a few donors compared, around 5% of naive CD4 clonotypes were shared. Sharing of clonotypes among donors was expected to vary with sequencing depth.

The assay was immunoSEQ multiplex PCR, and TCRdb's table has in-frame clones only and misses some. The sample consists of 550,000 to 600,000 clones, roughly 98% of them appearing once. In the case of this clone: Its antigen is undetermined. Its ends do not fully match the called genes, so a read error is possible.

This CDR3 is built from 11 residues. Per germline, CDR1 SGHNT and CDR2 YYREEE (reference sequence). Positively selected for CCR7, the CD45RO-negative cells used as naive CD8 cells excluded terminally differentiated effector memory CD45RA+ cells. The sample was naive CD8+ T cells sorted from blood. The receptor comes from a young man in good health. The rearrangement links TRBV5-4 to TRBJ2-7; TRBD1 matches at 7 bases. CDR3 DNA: TGTGCCAGCAGCTCCGACAGGGAAATATGCTTC. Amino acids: CASSSDREICF. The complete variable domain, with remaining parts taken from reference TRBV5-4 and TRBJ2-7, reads ETGVTQSPTHLIKTRGQQVTLRCSSQSGHNTVSWYQQALGQGPQFIFQYYREEENGRGNFPPRFSGLQFPNYSSELNVNALELDDSALYLCASSSDREICFGPGTRLTVT.